What follows are 14 T cell receptor beta chains derived from one specimen sequenced in a study of PD-1 blockade in mismatch repair-deficient tumors. Measured with immunoSEQ multiplex PCR; TCRdb has only the in-frame clones, and not every one. This sample has 60,000 to 70,000 clones, with about nine tenths found just once. The sequences come from peripheral blood, collected 52 weeks after starting pembrolizumab. The source of these receptors is an adult with mismatch repair-deficient cancer.

The chain links TRBV5-5 to TRBJ1-2; no firm D call. The V gene's germline CDR1 is SGHKS and CDR2 YYEKEE (reference sequence). CDR3 length: 12 residues. Trimming left V 1 base short and J 4 bases short, with 5 bases between. Here the CDR3 reads CASSLLTYGYTF. Written as DNA, the CDR3 is TGTGCCAGCAGCTTGTTGACCTATGGCTACACCTTC.

J is TRBJ2-7 and V is TRBV6-1; 10 nucleotides line up with TRBD2. Germline-derived CDR1 and CDR2 are MNHNS and SASEGT. V lost 0 bases and J lost 3; bases outside the gene matches: 11. The CDR3 covers 18 residues. The chain's CDR3 is CASSEAWSGLASRYEQYF. CDR3 bases: TGTGCCAGCAGTGAAGCGTGGTCGGGACTAGCGAGCCGCTACGAGCAGTACTTC.

The gene calls are TRBV7-3 and TRBJ2-3; TRBD2 aligns across 8 bases. Germline trimming cut 1 base from V and 6 bases from J; bases unmatched to any gene: 12. CDR1 and CDR2 from the germline V gene are SGHTA and FQGTGA. The CDR3 loop spans 17 amino acids. CDR3 bases: TGTGCCAGCAGCTTAAGCCTGGGACTAGGGCTAGGGGATACGCAGTATTTT. This translates into CASSLSLGLGLGDTQYF.

CDR3 DNA sequence: TGTGCCAGCAGCTCCACAGGGGGGGTGGCCAAAAACATTCAGTACTTC. It yields the protein CASSSTGGVAKNIQYF. This chain uses TRBV7-9 with TRBJ2-4, with TRBD1 as a possible D gene (8 bases). CDR3 length: 16 amino acids. Trimming removed 4 bases from V and 1 base from J, with 14 bases in between. Per germline, CDR1 SEHNR and CDR2 FQNEAQ (reference sequence).

This clone occurred once. The V and J genes are TRBV20-1 and TRBJ2-3, with D hard to call. Looked up from germline, CDR1 is DFQATT and CDR2 is SNEGSKA (reference sequence). CDR3 length: 10 residues. V was clipped by 3 bases and J by 5 bases, with 3 bases between them. CDR3 loop: CSARGDTQYF. The CDR3 region has the DNA TGCAGTGCTAGGGGAGATACGCAGTATTTT.

The chain links TRBV27 to TRBJ2-3; weak D call: TRBD2 (6 bases). Germline lookup yields CDR1 MNHEY and CDR2 SMNVEV (reference sequence). With 3 bases removed from V and 0 bases from J, the gap between germline ends came to 10 bases. This CDR3 is 15 amino acids long. CDR3 residues: CASSFSGTSTDTQYF. DNA for the CDR3: TGTGCCAGCAGTTTTAGCGGAACTAGCACAGATACGCAGTATTTT.

This chain's CDR3 is CASSLAPGGHYGYTF. The CDR3 DNA reads TGTGCCAGCAGCTTGGCCCCAGGGGGACACTATGGCTACACCTTC. The V and J genes are TRBV5-4 and TRBJ1-2; 7 bases align to TRBD1. Germline V lookup: CDR1 SGHNT, CDR2 YYREEE (reference sequence). This CDR3 comprises 15 residues. Losses at the gene ends were 0 bases for V and 3 bases for J; bases not matched to a gene: 5.

V gene TRBV19 combines with J gene TRBJ2-2; D is uncertain. Per the germline V gene, CDR1 is LNHDA and CDR2 is SQIVND (reference sequence). This CDR3 comprises 13 residues. The V gene lost 3 bases and the J gene lost 6 bases, with 8 bases spanning the gap. The CDR3 region has the DNA TGTGCCAGTAGTATCGTCCCGGCCGGGGAGCTGTTTTTT. Translating gives CASSIVPAGELFF.

The chain employs TRBV4-2 and TRBJ2-7; perhaps TRBD2 as D (6 bases). The V end was cut by 0 bases, the J end by 5 bases, with 17 bases between. The CDR3 sequence is 16 residues long. Germline V CDR1 and CDR2: LGHNA, YNFKEQ. This CDR3 reads CASSQETAGRTHEQYF. The CDR3 coding sequence is TGTGCCAGCAGCCAAGAAACCGCGGGGAGGACCCACGAGCAGTACTTC.

This chain uses TRBV10-3 with TRBJ2-7; no reliable D call. The germline gives CDR1 ENHRY, CDR2 SYGVKD. V was cut by 0 bases and J by 3 bases, with 12 bases left in between. The CDR3 is made up of 15 amino acids. The CDR3 reads CAISESSLGLYEQYF. The CDR3, as DNA: TGTGCCATCAGTGAGTCTTCTTTAGGGCTCTACGAGCAGTACTTC.

The V and J genes are TRBV6-1 and TRBJ2-2; a weak D match, TRBD2 (6 bases). The ends were cut back, 6 bases at V and 1 base at J, with 9 bases in the middle. Looked up from germline, CDR1 is MNHNS and CDR2 is SASEGT. The CDR3 runs to 14 residues. The CDR3 region is CASSRLVNTGELFF. DNA for the CDR3: TGTGCCAGCAGCAGACTAGTGAACACCGGGGAGCTGTTTTTT.

V gene TRBV7-3 combines with J gene TRBJ2-1; TRBD2 matches at 9 bases. Germline V CDR1 and CDR2: SGHTA, FQGTGA. The CDR3 consists of 14 residues. After removal of 2 bases from V and 7 bases from J, the junction contained 3 bases not matched to a gene. The CDR3 region is CASSLAGGPNEQFF. As DNA, the CDR3 is TGTGCCAGCAGCTTAGCGGGAGGGCCGAATGAGCAGTTCTTC. The variable domain in full, completed from reference TRBV7-3 and TRBJ2-1, reads GAGVSQTPSNKVTEKGKYVELRCDPISGHTALYWYRQSLGQGPEFLIYFQGTGAADDSGLPNDRFFAVRPEGSVSTLKIQRTERGDSAVYLCASSLAGGPNEQFFGPGTRLTVL.

This clone was seen once. The genes are TRBV7-2 and TRBJ2-5, with D perhaps assigned TRBD1 or TRBD2 (6 bases each). CDR3 length equals 16 residues. The V gene lost 4 bases and the J gene lost 6 bases, with 21 bases spanning the gap. Germline V lookup: CDR1 SGHTA, CDR2 FQGNSA. The CDR3 DNA reads as TGTGCCAGCAGCTCCCTTAAGGGGGGTGTGGGTCAGACCCAGTACTTC. Protein sequence: CASSSLKGGVGQTQYF.

The V and J genes are TRBV28 and TRBJ2-1, with 7 bases fitting TRBD1. Germline V lookup: CDR1 MDHEN, CDR2 SYDVKM. The length of the CDR3 is 15 residues. Trimming cost V 6 bases and J 3 bases; bases outside gene matches: 8. This CDR3 is CASRDFRDSYNEQFF. In DNA form, the CDR3 reads TGTGCCAGCAGGGACTTCCGGGACAGCTACAATGAGCAGTTCTTC.